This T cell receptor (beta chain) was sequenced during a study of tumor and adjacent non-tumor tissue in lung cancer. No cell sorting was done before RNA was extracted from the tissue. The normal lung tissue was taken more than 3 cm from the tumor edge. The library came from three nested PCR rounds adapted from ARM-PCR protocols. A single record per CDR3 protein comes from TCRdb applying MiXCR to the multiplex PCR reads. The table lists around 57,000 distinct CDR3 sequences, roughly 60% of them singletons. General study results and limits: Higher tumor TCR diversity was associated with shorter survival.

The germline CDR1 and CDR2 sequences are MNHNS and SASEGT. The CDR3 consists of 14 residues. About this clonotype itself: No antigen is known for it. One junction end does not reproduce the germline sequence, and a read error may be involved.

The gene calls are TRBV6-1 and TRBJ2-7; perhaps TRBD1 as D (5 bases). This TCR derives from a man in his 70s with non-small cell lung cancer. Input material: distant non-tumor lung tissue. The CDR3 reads CASSEGQSGDERYF. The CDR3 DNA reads TGTGCCAGCAGTGAAGGACAGAGTGGCGACGAGCGGTACTTC.